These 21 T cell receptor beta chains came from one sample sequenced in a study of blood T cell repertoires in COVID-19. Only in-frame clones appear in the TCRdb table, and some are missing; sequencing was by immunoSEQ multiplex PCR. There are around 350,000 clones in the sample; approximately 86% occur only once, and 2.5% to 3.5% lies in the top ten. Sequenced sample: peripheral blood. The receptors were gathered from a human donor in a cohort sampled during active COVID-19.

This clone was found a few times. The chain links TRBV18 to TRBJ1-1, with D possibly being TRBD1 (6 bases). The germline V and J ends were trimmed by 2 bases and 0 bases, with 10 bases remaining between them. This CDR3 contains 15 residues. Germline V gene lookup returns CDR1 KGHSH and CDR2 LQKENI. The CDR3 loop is CASSPAGTLNTEAFF. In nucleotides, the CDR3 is TGTGCCAGCTCACCAGCCGGGACATTGAACACTGAAGCTTTCTTT.

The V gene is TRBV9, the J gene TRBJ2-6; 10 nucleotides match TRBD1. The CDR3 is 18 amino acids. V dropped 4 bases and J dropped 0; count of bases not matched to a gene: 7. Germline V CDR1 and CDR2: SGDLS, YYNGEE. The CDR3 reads CASSPRTGGDSGANVLTF. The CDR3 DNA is TGTGCCAGCAGCCCCCGGACAGGGGGGGACTCTGGGGCCAACGTCCTGACTTTC.

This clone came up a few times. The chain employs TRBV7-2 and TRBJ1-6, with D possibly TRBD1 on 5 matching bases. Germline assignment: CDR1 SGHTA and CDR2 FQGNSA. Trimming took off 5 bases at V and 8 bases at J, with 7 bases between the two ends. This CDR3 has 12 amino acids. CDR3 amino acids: CASSPGYSPLHF. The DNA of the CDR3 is TGTGCCAGCAGCCCAGGGTATTCACCCCTCCACTTT.

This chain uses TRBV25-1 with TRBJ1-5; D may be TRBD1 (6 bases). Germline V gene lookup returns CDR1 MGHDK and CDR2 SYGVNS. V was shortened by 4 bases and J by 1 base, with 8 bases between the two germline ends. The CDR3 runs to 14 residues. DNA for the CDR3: TGTGCCAGCAGTGGGGGGGGCAGCAATCAGCCCCAGCATTTT. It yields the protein CASSGGGSNQPQHF. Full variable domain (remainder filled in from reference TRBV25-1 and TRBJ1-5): EADIYQTPRYLVIGTGKKITLECSQTMGHDKMYWYQQDPGMELHLIHYSYGVNSTEKGDLSSESTVSRIRTEHFPLTLESARPSHTSQYLCASSGGGSNQPQHFGDGTRLSIL.

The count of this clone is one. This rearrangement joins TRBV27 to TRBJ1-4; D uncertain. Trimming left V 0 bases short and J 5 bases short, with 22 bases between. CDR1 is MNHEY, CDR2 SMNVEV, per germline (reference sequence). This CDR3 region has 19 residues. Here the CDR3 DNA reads TGTGCCAGCAGTTTATCGAGACACGCCAGGATTATCGTCAATGAAAAACTGTTTTTT. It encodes CASSLSRHARIIVNEKLFF.

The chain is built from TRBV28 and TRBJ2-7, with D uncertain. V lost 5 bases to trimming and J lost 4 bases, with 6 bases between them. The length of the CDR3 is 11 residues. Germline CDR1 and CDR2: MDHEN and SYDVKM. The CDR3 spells CASSRHYEQYF. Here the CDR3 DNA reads TGTGCCAGCAGTCGACATTACGAGCAGTACTTC.

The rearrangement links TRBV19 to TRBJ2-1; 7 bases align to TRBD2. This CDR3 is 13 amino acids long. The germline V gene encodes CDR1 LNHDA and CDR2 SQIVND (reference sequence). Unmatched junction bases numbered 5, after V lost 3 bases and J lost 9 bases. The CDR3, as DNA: TGTGCCAGTAGTATTAGGCGGGAGACTGAGCAGTTCTTC. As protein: CASSIRRETEQFF.

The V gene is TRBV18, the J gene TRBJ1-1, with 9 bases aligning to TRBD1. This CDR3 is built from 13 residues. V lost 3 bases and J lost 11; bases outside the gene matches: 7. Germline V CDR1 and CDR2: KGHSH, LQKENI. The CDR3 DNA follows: TGTGCCAGCTCACCGGACAGGGGCAAAAGGGCTTTCTTT. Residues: CASSPDRGKRAFF.

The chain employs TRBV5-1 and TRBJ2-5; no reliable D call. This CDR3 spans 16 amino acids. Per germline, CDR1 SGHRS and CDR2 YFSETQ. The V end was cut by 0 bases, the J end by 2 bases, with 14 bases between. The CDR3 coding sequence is TGCGCCAGCAGCTTGGCGCCGGCGGAAACTCAAGAGACCCAGTACTTC. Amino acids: CASSLAPAETQETQYF. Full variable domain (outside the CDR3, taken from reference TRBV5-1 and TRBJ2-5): KAGVTQTPRYLIKTRGQQVTLSCSPISGHRSVSWYQQTPGQGLQFLFEYFSETQRNKGNFPGRFSGRQFSNSRSEMNVSTLELGDSALYLCASSLAPAETQETQYFGPGTRLLVL.

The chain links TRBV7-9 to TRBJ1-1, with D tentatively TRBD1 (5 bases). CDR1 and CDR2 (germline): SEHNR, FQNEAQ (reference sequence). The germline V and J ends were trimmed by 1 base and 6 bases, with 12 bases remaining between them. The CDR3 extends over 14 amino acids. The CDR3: CASSLGTQKPEAFF. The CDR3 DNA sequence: TGTGCCAGCAGCTTAGGGACACAAAAACCTGAAGCTTTCTTT.

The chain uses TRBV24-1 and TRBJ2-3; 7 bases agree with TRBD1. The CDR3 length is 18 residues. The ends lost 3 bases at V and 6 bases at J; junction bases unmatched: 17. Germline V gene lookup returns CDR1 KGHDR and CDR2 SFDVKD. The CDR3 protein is CATSDKKEGAQGRDTQYF. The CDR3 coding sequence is TGTGCCACCAGTGATAAGAAAGAGGGGGCGCAAGGGCGGGATACGCAGTATTTT.

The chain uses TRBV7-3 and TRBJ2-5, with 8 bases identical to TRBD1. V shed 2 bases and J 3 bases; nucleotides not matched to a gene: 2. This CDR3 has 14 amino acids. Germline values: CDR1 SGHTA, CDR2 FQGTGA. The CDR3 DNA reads TGTGCCAGCAGCTTATCAGGGGGCAAAGAGACCCAGTACTTC. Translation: CASSLSGGKETQYF.

The CDR3 nucleotides read TGTGCCAGCAGTGGGACAGAGATGCTCTACACCTTC. It specifies CASSGTEMLYTF. The rearrangement links TRBV25-1 to TRBJ1-2, with D possibly being TRBD1 (6 bases). The CDR3 sequence is 12 residues long. Germline V CDR1 and CDR2: MGHDK, SYGVNS. Trimming pared 4 bases from V and 10 bases from J, leaving 13 bases between.

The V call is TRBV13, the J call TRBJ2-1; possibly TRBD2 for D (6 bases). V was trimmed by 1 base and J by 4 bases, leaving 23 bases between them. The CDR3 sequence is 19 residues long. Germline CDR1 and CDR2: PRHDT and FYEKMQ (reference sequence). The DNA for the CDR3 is TGTGCCAGCAGCTTAGTAAGGGTTGGGCGGGGATTCCGATACAATGAGCAGTTCTTC. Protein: CASSLVRVGRGFRYNEQFF.

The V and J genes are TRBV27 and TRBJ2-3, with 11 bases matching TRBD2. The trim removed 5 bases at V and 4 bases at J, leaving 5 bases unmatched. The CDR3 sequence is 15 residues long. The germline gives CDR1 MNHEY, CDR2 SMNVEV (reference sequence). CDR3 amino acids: CASSETSGTADTQYF. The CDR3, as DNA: TGTGCCAGCAGTGAGACTAGCGGGACTGCAGATACGCAGTATTTT.

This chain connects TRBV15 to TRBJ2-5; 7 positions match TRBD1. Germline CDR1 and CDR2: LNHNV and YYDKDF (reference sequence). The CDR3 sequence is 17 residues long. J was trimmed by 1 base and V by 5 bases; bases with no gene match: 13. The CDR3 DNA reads TGTGCCACCAGCCCCGGGAACCTAAGACAGGGCCAAGAGACCCAGTACTTC. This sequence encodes CATSPGNLRQGQETQYF.

The DNA for the CDR3 is TGTGCCTACTCGGACAGCCGCAATCAGCCCCAGCATTTT. It codes for CAYSDSRNQPQHF. The rearrangement joins TRBV30 to TRBJ1-5, with D perhaps TRBD1 (6 bases). The V end was cut by 7 bases, the J end by 2 bases, with 12 bases between. Per the germline V gene, CDR1 is GTSNPN and CDR2 is SVGIG (reference sequence). The CDR3 covers 13 residues.

The CDR3 loop reads CASSLAGGNQDTQYF. CDR3 coding DNA: TGTGCCAGCAGTTTAGCGGGAGGGAATCAAGATACGCAGTATTTT. This sequence joins TRBV28 and TRBJ2-3; 9 nucleotides align to TRBD2. The length of the CDR3 is 15 residues. Germline CDR1 MDHEN, CDR2 SYDVKM. The V and J ends lost 2 bases and 5 bases, in that order; junction bases with no gene match: 5.

CDR3 sequence: CASSQGTGTNYGYTF. CDR3 coding DNA: TGCGCCAGCAGCCAAGGCACAGGGACCAACTATGGCTACACCTTC. This chain connects TRBV4-1 to TRBJ1-2; D might be TRBD1 (6 bases). The V gene's germline CDR1 is MGHRA and CDR2 YSYEKL. V shed 1 base and J shed 2 bases, with 11 bases lying between them. The length of the CDR3 is 15 residues.

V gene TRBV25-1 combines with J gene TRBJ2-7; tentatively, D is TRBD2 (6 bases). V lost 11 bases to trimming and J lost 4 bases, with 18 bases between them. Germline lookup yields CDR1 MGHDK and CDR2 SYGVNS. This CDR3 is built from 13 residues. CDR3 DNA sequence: TGTGCCTCCGGCGCGGGGCAGGGATACGAGCAGTACTTC. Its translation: CASGAGQGYEQYF.

CDR3 sequence (DNA): TGTGCCAGCACCCCCTCTTGGCGGTCCTACGAGCAGTACTTC. It encodes CASTPSWRSYEQYF. The genes are TRBV6-5 and TRBJ2-7, with no clear D. V dropped 7 bases and J dropped 1 base, with 14 bases sitting between them. This CDR3 has 14 amino acids. Looked up from germline, CDR1 is MNHEY and CDR2 is SVGAGI.